Listed below are T cell receptor beta chains from one sample, sequenced in a study of regulatory T cells in long-lasting Graves disease. TCRdb used MiXCR to reprocess the multiplex PCR reads, holding one entry per CDR3 protein. The sample records fewer than 350,000 distinct CDR3 sequences, 18% being singletons. This sample comprised peripheral blood mononuclear cells (PBMCs), obtained at new diagnosis, from a patient treated with antithyroid drugs. These receptors were taken from a female donor with Graves disease. The CDR3 runs from the conserved cysteine through the conserved F or W.

j_call v_call cdr3_aa
TRBJ1-1 TRBV4-1 CASSQGTGAFF
TRBJ1-4 TRBV11-2 CASSLMEDVSEKLFF
TRBJ2-3 TRBV7-9 CASSLGVAHTDTQYF
TRBJ2-3 TRBV27 CASSSSLGDTQYF
TRBJ2-1 TRBV6-1 CASSPRETRDEQFF
TRBJ2-5 TRBV6-1 CASRRSGGIGETQYF
TRBJ2-7 TRBV7-2 CASSQIARDPAYEQYF
. TRBV5-1 CASRGGFYEQYF
TRBJ2-3 TRBV20-1 CSALENRGGLDTQYF
TRBJ2-2 TRBV9 CASSVGTSGANTGELFF
TRBJ2-2 TRBV27 CASSFGWGQVTGELFF
TRBJ1-1 TRBV30 CAWRKDRWNTEAFF
TRBJ2-6 TRBV6-1 CASSSRQVLSGANVLTF
TRBJ2-4 TRBV25-1 CASSDEEKAGGIQYF
TRBJ1-3 TRBV29-1 CSALEQARNTIYF